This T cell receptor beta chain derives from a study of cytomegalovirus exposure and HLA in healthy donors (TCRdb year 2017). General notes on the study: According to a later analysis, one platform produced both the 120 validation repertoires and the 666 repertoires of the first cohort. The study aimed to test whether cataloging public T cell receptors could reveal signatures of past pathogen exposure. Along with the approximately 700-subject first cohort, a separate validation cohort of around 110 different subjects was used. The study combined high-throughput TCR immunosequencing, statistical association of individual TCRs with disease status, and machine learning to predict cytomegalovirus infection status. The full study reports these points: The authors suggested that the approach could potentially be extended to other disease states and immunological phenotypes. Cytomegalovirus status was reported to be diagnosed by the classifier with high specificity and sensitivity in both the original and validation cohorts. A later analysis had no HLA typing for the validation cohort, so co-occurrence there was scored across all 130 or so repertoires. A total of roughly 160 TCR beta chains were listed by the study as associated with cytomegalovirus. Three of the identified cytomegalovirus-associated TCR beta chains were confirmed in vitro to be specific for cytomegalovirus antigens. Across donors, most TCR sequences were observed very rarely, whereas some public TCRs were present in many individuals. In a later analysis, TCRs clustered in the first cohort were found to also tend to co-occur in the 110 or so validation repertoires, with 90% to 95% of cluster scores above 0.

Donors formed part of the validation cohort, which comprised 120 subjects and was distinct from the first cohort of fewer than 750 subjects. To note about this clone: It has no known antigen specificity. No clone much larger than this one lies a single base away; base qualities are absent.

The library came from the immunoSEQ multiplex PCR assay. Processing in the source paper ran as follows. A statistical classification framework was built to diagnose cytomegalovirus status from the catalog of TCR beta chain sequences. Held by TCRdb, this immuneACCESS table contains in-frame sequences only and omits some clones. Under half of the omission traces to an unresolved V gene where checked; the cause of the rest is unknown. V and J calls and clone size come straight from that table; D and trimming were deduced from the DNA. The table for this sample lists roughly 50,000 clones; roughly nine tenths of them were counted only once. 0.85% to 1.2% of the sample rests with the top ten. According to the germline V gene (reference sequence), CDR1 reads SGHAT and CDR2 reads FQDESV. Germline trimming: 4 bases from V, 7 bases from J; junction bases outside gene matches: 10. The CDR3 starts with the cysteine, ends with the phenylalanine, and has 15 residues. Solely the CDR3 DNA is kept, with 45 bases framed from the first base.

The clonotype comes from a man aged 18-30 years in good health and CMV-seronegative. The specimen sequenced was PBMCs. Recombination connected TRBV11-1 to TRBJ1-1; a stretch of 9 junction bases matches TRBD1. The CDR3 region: CASSSRDRAFGEAFF. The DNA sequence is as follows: TGTGCCAGCAGCTCCCGGGACAGGGCCTTTGGTGAAGCTTTCTTT.